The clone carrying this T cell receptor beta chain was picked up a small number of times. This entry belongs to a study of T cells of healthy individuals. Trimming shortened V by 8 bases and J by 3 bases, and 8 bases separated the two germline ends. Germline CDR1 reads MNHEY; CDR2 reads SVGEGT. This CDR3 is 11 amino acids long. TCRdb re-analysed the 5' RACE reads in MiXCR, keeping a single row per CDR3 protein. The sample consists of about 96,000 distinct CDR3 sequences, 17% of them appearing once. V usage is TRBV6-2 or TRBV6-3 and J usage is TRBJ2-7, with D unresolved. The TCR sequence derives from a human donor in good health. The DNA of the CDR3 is TGTGCCAGCGACAAGGGCTACGAGCAGTACTTC. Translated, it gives CASDKGYEQYF.